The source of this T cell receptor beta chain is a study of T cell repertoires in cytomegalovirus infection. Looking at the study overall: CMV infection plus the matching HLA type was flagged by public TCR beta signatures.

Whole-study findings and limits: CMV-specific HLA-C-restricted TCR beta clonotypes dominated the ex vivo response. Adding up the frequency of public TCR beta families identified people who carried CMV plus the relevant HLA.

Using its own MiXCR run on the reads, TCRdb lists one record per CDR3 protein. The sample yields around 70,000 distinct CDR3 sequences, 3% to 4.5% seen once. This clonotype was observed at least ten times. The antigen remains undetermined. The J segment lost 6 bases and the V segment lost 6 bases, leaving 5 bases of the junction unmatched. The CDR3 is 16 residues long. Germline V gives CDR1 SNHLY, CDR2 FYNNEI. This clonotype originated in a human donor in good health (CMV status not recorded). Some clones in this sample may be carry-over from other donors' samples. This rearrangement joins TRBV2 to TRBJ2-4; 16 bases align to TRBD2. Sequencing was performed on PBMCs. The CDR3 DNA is TGTGCCAGCAGCCCCGGGACTAGCGGGAGGGGAAACATTCAGTACTTC. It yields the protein CASSPGTSGRGNIQYF.